The TCR beta chain under discussion was sequenced for a study of blood T cell repertoires in COVID-19. Across the whole study: Samples representing acute and convalescent COVID-19 were sourced from the United States, Italy and Spain.

Sequencing was performed with immunoSEQ multiplex PCR; in TCRdb, only in-frame clones are kept and a portion is missing. The sample records about 200,000 clones, around 86% being singletons. The CDR3 has 17 residues. V shed 3 bases, J shed 7 bases, and the junction held 9 bases outside the gene matches. Germline V CDR1 and CDR2: LGHNA, YNFKEQ. This clonotype originated in a man aged 35-49 years with acute or convalescent COVID-19. The chain uses TRBV4-2 and TRBJ2-2; the match to TRBD2 covers 12 bases. The sample comprised peripheral blood. In DNA form, the CDR3 reads TGTGCCAGCAGCCATTCTAGCGGGGGGGCCTTAGTCGGGGAGCTGTTTTTT. This sequence encodes CASSHSSGGALVGELFF.